This record concerns one T cell receptor beta chain sequence. This entry belongs to a study of blood T cell repertoires in COVID-19. Across the whole study: Collection of acute and convalescent COVID-19 samples took place in the United States, Italy and Spain.

Germline-derived CDR1 and CDR2 are SGDLS and YYNGEE. The length of the CDR3 is 17 residues. The V and J ends lost 4 bases and 0 bases, in that order; junction bases with no gene match: 9. Assay: immunoSEQ multiplex PCR; the TCRdb copy retains only in-frame clones and omits some. This sample has fewer than 65,000 clones, with around 80% found just once. What was sequenced was peripheral blood. The rearrangement joins TRBV9 to TRBJ2-7, with 11 bases that match TRBD2. This TCR derives from a man in his 60s with acute or convalescent COVID-19. CDR3 bases: TGTGCCAGCAGCCCCCGGGCGGGACTAGCGGACTCCTACGAGCAGTACTTC. It encodes CASSPRAGLADSYEQYF. Looking up the rest from reference TRBV9 and TRBJ2-7 gives the full variable domain: DSGVTQTPKHLITATGQRVTLRCSPRSGDLSVYWYQQSLDQGLQFLIQYYNGEERAKGNILERFSAQQFPDLHSELNLSSLELGDSALYFCASSPRAGLADSYEQYFGPGTRLTVT.